These T cell receptor beta chains were read from a single sample in a study of PD-1 blockade in classical Hodgkin lymphoma. Assay used: immunoSEQ multiplex PCR; TCRdb lists only in-frame clones, some missing. In the table there are fewer than 25,000 clones, roughly 88% of which are singletons. The sequences come from peripheral blood mononuclear cells (PBMCs), collected before the fourth cycle of nivolumab. Receptor source: a human donor with classical Hodgkin lymphoma. Each CDR3 is given with its conserved first and last residue. Fields, in order: J gene, D gene, V gene, clone size, CDR3 protein, CDR3 DNA. A D gene is named only where the DNA matches it firmly. Size is stated for part of the rows, as once, few or many counts, or as a class when the clone is expanded.

TRBJ1-2	.	TRBV11-2	once	CASSLGATAYHGYTF	TGTGCCAGCAGCTTAGGGGCCACAGCGTACCATGGCTACACCTTC
TRBJ1-6	TRBD1	TRBV30	once	CAWRNPWDRGWISPLHF	TGTGCCTGGAGGAACCCCTGGGACAGGGGTTGGATTTCACCCCTCCACTTT
TRBJ2-7	TRBD1	TRBV7-8	.	CASSLASGTGYYEQYF	TGTGCCAGCAGCTTAGCTTCCGGGACAGGATACTACGAGCAGTACTTC
TRBJ1-5	.	TRBV12-2	.	CASSRQDNQPQHF	TGTGCCAGCAGCCGACAGGACAATCAGCCCCAGCATTTT
TRBJ2-1	.	TRBV11-3	.	CASSLVHNNEQFF	TGTGCCAGCAGCTTAGTGCACAACAATGAGCAGTTCTTC
TRBJ1-1	.	TRBV7-3	.	CASSLLPGGTEAFF	TGTGCCAGCAGCTTACTGCCTGGGGGGACTGAAGCTTTCTTT
TRBJ2-7	.	TRBV4-2	.	CASSQDLGTGRIYEQYF	TGTGCCAGCAGCCAAGATCTTGGAACAGGAAGGATATACGAGCAGTACTTC
TRBJ2-1	.	TRBV4-1	.	CASSQVRVPGVGASRNEQFF	TGCGCCAGCAGCCAAGTAAGAGTGCCTGGGGTGGGCGCATCGAGGAATGAGCAGTTCTTC
TRBJ2-2	.	TRBV18	.	CASSTSVATGELFF	TGTGCCAGCTCGACATCGGTAGCCACCGGGGAGCTGTTTTTT
TRBJ2-2	TRBD1	TRBV5-1	.	CASSGLGQGATGELFF	TGCGCCAGCAGTGGATTAGGCCAGGGGGCCACCGGGGAGCTGTTTTTT
TRBJ2-3	TRBD2	TRBV4-2	.	CASSLQLAGGAVDTQYF	TGTGCCAGCAGCCTCCAACTAGCGGGGGGGGCTGTTGATACGCAGTATTTT
TRBJ1-5	TRBD1	TRBV5-1	.	CASSLTGDSNQPQHF	TGCGCCAGCAGCTTGACAGGGGACAGCAATCAGCCCCAGCATTTT
TRBJ1-1	.	TRBV6-5	.	CASSYSADNTEAFF	TGTGCCAGCAGTTACTCGGCAGACAACACTGAAGCTTTCTTT
TRBJ1-4	TRBD1	TRBV2	.	CASRPRRTGVEKLFF	TGTGCCAGCAGACCCAGGAGGACAGGGGTTGAAAAACTGTTTTTT
TRBJ2-3	TRBD1	TRBV7-9	.	CASSSDRVADTQYF	TGTGCCAGCAGCTCGGACAGGGTGGCAGATACGCAGTATTTT
TRBJ2-5	.	TRBV6-1	.	CASSDSGNQETQYF	TGTGCCAGCAGTGACTCCGGGAACCAAGAGACCCAGTACTTC
TRBJ2-5	.	TRBV7-2	.	CASSPSRGTGEETQYF	TGTGCCAGCAGCCCCAGCAGGGGAACGGGCGAAGAGACCCAGTACTTC
TRBJ2-2	.	TRBV10-1	.	CASSRTNTGELFF	TGCGCCAGCAGTCGGACGAACACCGGGGAGCTGTTTTTT
TRBJ2-5	.	TRBV7-9	.	CASSLTRSGTFLGETQYF	TGTGCCAGCAGCTTAACAAGATCCGGGACATTCTTAGGGGAGACCCAGTACTTC
TRBJ1-2	.	TRBV4-2	.	CASSQERLLNYGYTF	TGTGCCAGCAGCCAAGAGCGGCTCCTTAACTATGGCTACACCTTC
TRBJ2-5	.	TRBV5-1	.	CASSPSPGRETQYF	TGCGCCAGCAGCCCGTCTCCGGGGCGGGAGACCCAGTACTTC
TRBJ2-1	TRBD2	TRBV9	once	CASSERTSGDGEQFF	TGTGCCAGCAGCGAAAGGACTAGCGGGGATGGTGAGCAGTTCTTC
TRBJ2-7	TRBD2	TRBV7-6	.	CASSLATSGYEQYF	TGTGCCAGCAGCTTAGCTACTAGCGGCTACGAGCAGTACTTC
TRBJ2-1	TRBD2	TRBV6-4	.	CASSDGTSGYNEQFF	TGTGCCAGCAGTGACGGGACTAGCGGCTACAATGAGCAGTTCTTC
TRBJ1-2	TRBD1	TRBV11-3	.	CASSLTGGFGYTF	TGTGCCAGCAGCCTCACAGGGGGCTTTGGCTACACCTTC
TRBJ2-2	TRBD2	TRBV6-4	.	CASSRLADDTGELFF	TGTGCCAGCAGTCGACTAGCGGACGACACCGGGGAGCTGTTTTTT
TRBJ2-3	.	TRBV7-3	.	CASSPGGAAGAPLTQYF	TGTGCCAGCAGCCCAGGCGGGGCTGCGGGGGCACCCCTTACGCAGTATTTT
TRBJ2-3	.	TRBV29-1	.	CSVVSGGTDTQYF	TGCAGCGTTGTCTCAGGGGGCACAGATACGCAGTATTTT
TRBJ1-5	.	TRBV18	.	CASSGRVDSNQPQHF	TGTGCCAGCTCGGGCCGTGTGGATAGCAATCAGCCCCAGCATTTT
TRBJ2-3	TRBD2	TRBV29-1	.	CSVTSGGAWGDTQYF	TGCAGCGTGACTAGCGGGGGGGCCTGGGGAGATACGCAGTATTTT
TRBJ2-7	TRBD1	TRBV5-5	.	CASSVSRDRGSYEQYF	TGTGCCAGCAGCGTTTCCCGGGACAGGGGCTCCTACGAGCAGTACTTC
TRBJ2-7	.	TRBV7-9	.	CASSPDGVRYEQYF	TGTGCCAGCAGCCCCGACGGGGTCCGTTACGAGCAGTACTTC
TRBJ1-1	.	TRBV7-9	.	CASRGAGTEAFF	TGTGCCAGCAGAGGTGCGGGAACTGAAGCTTTCTTT
TRBJ1-2	.	TRBV10-3	.	CAISEYRENYGYTF	TGTGCCATCAGTGAGTACAGGGAGAACTATGGCTACACCTTC
TRBJ2-6	TRBD1	TRBV7-9	.	CASSPDHRGTGANVLTF	TGTGCCAGCAGCCCCGACCACAGGGGTACCGGGGCCAACGTCCTGACTTTC
TRBJ1-2	TRBD1	TRBV10-3	.	CAISGTGNYGYTF	TGCGCCATCAGTGGGACAGGCAACTATGGCTACACCTTC
TRBJ1-2	.	TRBV2	few	CASDWGKSGGYTF	TGTGCCAGCGATTGGGGCAAATCGGGAGGCTACACCTTC
TRBJ2-7	.	TRBV29-1	.	CSVEDLVSGYSYEQYF	TGCAGCGTTGAAGATCTCGTCTCCGGATACTCCTACGAGCAGTACTTC
TRBJ2-6	.	TRBV10-3	.	CAISNRATGANVLTF	TGTGCCATCAGCAACAGGGCGACTGGGGCCAACGTCCTGACTTTC
TRBJ2-2	.	TRBV7-9	.	CASSPILGAGELFF	TGTGCCAGCAGCCCCATCCTAGGTGCCGGGGAGCTGTTTTTT
TRBJ1-2	.	TRBV7-8	.	CASSLALRDTLNYGYTF	TGTGCCAGCAGCTTAGCTCTCCGGGACACTTTAAACTATGGCTACACCTTC
TRBJ1-1	.	TRBV15	.	CATSRGPGTEAFF	TGTGCCACCAGCAGGGGCCCCGGCACTGAAGCTTTCTTT
TRBJ1-2	TRBD1	TRBV9	.	CASSAGQGAGGYTF	TGTGCCAGCAGCGCAGGACAGGGGGCGGGCGGCTACACCTTC
TRBJ2-5	.	TRBV14	.	CASSQRLYQETQYF	TGTGCCAGCAGCCAACGGCTGTACCAAGAGACCCAGTACTTC
TRBJ1-5	.	TRBV11-3	.	CASSLSERCEVGQPQHF	TGTGCCAGCAGCTTATCGGAGAGATGTGAGGTAGGTCAGCCCCAGCATTTT
TRBJ2-3	TRBD2	TRBV4-1	.	CASSQVGTSGTDTQYF	TGCGCCAGCAGCCAGGTGGGAACTAGCGGGACAGATACGCAGTATTTT
TRBJ1-2	TRBD1	TRBV7-9	.	CASSLSLSTGIGGYTF	TGTGCCAGCAGCTTATCCCTTTCGACAGGGATTGGTGGCTACACCTTC
TRBJ2-3	.	TRBV27	.	CASSRQAGADTQYF	TGTGCCAGCAGTAGACAGGCCGGCGCAGATACGCAGTATTTT
TRBJ1-1	.	TRBV13	.	CASSWGEGQGTEAFF	TGTGCCAGCAGCTGGGGCGAGGGGCAGGGCACTGAAGCTTTCTTT
TRBJ2-3	.	TRBV7-2	.	CASRSASTDTQYF	TGTGCCAGCAGATCAGCTAGCACAGATACGCAGTATTTT
TRBJ2-4	.	TRBV30	.	CAWSVSGRNIQYF	TGTGCCTGGAGTGTGAGCGGAAGGAACATTCAGTACTTC
TRBJ2-5	.	TRBV10-3	.	CAISRDAETQYF	TGTGCCATTTCCCGGGACGCAGAGACCCAGTACTTC
TRBJ1-2	.	TRBV30	.	CAWSSERTGKRGYTF	TGTGCCTGGAGTTCGGAACGGACTGGCAAGCGTGGCTACACCTTC
TRBJ2-5	TRBD2	TRBV5-5	.	CASSFTGTSGRRGAETQYF	TGTGCCAGCAGCTTTACCGGGACTAGCGGGAGAAGAGGAGCAGAGACCCAGTACTTC
TRBJ1-2	.	TRBV5-4	.	CASSLGQTYGYTF	TGTGCCAGCAGCTTGGGACAGACCTATGGCTACACCTTC